This T cell receptor beta chain stems from a study of blood T cell repertoires in COVID-19. Overall study context: Samples of COVID-19 (acute and convalescent) were obtained from the United States, Italy and Spain. T cells, B-cell-depleted T cells, or PBMCs supplied cDNA or gDNA.

Authors' processing steps: Estimates of nucleated cell counts were drawn from the amplification of reference gene primers. Libraries were prepared by immunoSEQ multiplex PCR; TCRdb keeps only in-frame clonotypes and omits some of them. V and J calls and clone size are as listed in that table; D and trimming were resolved from the DNA. The sample carries roughly 230,000 clones, roughly 84% recorded once. This CDR3 is built from 14 residues. V was cut by 6 bases and J by 5 bases, with 14 bases left in between. The germline gives CDR1 MNHEY, CDR2 SMNVEV (reference sequence). This sequence originates from a woman aged 45-60 years with acute or convalescent COVID-19. Sequencing was carried out using peripheral blood. The genes are TRBV27 and TRBJ2-1, with a weak D call TRBD1 (7 bases). The CDR3 DNA sequence: TGTGCCAGCAGCCTAAGCAGGGGGGACAATGAGCAGTTCTTC. Its translation: CASSLSRGDNEQFF.